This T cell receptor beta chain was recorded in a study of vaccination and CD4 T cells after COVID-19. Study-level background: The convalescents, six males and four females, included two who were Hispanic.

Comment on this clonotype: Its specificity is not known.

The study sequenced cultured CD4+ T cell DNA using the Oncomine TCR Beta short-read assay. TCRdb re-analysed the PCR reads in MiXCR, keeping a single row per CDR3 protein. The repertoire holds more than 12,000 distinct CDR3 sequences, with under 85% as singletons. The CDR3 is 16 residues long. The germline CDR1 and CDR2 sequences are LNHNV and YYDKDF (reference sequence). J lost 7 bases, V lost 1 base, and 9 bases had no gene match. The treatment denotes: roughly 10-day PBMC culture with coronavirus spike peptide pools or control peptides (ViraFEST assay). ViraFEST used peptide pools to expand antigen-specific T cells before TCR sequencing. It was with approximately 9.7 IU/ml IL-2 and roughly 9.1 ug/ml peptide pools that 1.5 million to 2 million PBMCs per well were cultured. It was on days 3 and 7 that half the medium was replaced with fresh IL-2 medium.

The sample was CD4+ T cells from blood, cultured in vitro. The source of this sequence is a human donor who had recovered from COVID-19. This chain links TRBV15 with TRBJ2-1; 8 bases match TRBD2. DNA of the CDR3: TGTGCCACCAGCAGAGTCATAAGCGGGAGATCGAATGAGCAGTTCTTC. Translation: CATSRVISGRSNEQFF.